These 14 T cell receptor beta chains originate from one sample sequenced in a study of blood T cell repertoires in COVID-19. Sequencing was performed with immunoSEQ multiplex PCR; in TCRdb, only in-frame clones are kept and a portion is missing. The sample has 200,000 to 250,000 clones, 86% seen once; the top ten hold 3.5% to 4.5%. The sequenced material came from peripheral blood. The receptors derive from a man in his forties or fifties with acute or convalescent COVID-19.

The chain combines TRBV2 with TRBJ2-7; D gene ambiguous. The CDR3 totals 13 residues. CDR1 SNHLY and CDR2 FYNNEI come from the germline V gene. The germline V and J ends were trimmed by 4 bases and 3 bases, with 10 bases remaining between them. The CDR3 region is CASSVDFNYEQYF. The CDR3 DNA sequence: TGTGCCAGCAGTGTCGACTTCAACTACGAGCAGTACTTC.

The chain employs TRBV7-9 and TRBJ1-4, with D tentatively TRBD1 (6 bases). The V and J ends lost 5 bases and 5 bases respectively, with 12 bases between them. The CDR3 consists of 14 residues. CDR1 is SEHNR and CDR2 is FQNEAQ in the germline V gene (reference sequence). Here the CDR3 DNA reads TGTGCCAGCAGCCCTTGGGGGGGCAATGAAAAACTGTTTTTT. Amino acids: CASSPWGGNEKLFF.

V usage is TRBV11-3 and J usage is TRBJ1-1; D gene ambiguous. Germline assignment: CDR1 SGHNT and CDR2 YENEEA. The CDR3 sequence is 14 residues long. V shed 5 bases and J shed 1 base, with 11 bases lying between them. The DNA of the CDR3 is TGTGCCAGCAGCCTCGGGAGCAGGAACACTGAAGCTTTCTTT. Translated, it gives CASSLGSRNTEAFF.

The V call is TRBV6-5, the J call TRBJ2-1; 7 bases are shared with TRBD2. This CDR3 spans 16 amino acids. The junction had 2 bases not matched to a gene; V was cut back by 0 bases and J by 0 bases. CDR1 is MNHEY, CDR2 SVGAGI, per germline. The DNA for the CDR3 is TGTGCCAGCAGTTACTCGGGGGGGAGCTCCTACAATGAGCAGTTCTTC. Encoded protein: CASSYSGGSSYNEQFF.

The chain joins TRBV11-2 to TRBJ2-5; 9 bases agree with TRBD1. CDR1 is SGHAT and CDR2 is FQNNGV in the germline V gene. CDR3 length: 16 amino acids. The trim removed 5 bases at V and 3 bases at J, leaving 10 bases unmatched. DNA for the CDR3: TGTGCCAGCAGCGTAACGGGGACAGGGAGAAAAGAGACCCAGTACTTC. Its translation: CASSVTGTGRKETQYF.

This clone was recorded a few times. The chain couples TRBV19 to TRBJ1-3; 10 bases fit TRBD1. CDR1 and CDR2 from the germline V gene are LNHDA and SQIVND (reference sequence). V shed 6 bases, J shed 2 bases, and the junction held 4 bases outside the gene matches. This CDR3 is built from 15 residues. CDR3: CASSGQGGTGNTIYF. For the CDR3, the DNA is TGTGCCAGTAGCGGACAGGGGGGAACTGGAAACACCATATATTTT.

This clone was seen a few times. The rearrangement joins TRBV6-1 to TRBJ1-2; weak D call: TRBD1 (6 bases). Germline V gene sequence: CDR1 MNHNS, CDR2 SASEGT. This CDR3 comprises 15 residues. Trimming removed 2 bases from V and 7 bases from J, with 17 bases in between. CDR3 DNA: TGTGCCAGCAGTGAACCTAATACAGGGCCTCGTGGCTACACCTTC. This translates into CASSEPNTGPRGYTF.

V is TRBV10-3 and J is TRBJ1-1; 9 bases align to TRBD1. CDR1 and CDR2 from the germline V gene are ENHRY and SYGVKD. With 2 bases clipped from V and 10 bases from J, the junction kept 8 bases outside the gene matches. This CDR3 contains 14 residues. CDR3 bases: TGTGCCATCAGTGAGCCGGACAGGGGAGCGGGAGCTTTCTTT. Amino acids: CAISEPDRGAGAFF.

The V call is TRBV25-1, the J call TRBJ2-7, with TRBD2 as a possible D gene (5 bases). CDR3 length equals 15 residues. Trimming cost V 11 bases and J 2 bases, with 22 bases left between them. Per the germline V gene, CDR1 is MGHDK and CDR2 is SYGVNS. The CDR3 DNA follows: TGTGCCCCAAGGCGAGGGCCAGGCGCACCCTACGAGCAGTACTTC. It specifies CAPRRGPGAPYEQYF.

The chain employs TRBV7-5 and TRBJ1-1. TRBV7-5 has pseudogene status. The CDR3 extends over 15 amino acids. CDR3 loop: CVRSSSPGMGTEAFF. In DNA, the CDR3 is TGTGTCAGAAGCTCTAGTCCGGGTATGGGCACTGAAGCTTTCTTT.

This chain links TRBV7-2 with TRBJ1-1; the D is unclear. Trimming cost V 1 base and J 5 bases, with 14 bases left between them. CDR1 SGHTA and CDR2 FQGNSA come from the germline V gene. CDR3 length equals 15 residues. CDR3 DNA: TGTGCCAGCAGCTTAGAAGCGACCCCTCGGACTGAAGCTTTCTTT. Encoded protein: CASSLEATPRTEAFF.

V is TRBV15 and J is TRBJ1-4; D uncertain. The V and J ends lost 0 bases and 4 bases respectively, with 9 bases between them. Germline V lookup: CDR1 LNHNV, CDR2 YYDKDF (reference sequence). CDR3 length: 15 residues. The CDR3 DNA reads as TGTGCCACCAGCAGAGAGGTCGCGGATAATGAAAAACTGTTTTTT. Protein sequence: CATSREVADNEKLFF. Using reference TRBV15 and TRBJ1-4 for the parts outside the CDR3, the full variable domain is DAMVIQNPRYQVTQFGKPVTLSCSQTLNHNVMYWYQQKSSQAPKLLFHYYDKDFNNEADTPDNFQSRRPNTSFCFLDIRSPGLGDTAMYLCATSREVADNEKLFFGSGTQLSVL.

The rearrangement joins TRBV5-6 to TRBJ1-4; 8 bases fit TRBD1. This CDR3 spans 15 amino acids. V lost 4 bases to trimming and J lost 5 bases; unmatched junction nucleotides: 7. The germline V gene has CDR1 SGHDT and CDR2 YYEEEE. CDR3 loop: CASSLPGTGNEKLFF. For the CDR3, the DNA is TGTGCCAGCAGCCTTCCCGGGACAGGAAATGAAAAACTGTTTTTT.

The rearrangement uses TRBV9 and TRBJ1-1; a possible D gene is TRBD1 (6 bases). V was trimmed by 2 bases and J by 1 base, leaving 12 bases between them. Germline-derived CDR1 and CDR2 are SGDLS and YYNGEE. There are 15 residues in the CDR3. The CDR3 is CASSVGGPTNTEAFF. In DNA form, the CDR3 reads TGTGCCAGCAGCGTTGGGGGCCCTACGAACACTGAAGCTTTCTTT.